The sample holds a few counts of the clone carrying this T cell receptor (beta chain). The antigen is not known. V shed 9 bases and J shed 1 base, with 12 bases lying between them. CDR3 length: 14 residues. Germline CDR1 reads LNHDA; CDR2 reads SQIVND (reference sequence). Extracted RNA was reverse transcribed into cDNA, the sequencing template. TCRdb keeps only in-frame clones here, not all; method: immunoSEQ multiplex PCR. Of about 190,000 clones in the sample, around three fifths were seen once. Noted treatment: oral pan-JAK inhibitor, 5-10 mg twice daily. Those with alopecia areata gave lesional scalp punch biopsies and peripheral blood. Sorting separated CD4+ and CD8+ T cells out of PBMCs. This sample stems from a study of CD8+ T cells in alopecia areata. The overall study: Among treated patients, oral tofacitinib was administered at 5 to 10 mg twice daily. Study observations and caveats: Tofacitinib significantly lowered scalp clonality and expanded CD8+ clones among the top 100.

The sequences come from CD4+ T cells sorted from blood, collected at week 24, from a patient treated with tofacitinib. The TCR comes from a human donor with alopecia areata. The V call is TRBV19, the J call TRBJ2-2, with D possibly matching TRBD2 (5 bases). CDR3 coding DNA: TGTGCCAGCTTACGAGGGTTGAACACCGGGGAGCTGTTTTTT. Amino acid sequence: CASLRGLNTGELFF. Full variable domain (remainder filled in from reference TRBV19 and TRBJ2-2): DGGITQSPKYLFRKEGQNVTLSCEQNLNHDAMYWYRQDPGQGLRLIYYSQIVNDFQKGDIAEGYSVSREKKESFPLTVTSAQKNPTAFYLCASLRGLNTGELFFGEGSRLTVL.